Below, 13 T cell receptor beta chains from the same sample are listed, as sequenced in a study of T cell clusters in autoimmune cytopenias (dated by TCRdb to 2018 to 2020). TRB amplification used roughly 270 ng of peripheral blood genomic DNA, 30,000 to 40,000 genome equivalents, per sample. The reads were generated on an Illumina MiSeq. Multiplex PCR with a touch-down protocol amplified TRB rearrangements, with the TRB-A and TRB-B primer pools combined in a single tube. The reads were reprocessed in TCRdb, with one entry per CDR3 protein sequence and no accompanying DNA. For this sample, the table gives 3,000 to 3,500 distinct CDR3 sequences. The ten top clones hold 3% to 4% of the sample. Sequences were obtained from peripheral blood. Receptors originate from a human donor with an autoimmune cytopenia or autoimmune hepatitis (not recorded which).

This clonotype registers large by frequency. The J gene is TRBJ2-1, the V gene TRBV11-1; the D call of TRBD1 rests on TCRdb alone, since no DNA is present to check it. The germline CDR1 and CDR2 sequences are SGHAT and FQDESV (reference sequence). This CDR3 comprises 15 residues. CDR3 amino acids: CASSPGQVSYNEQFF.

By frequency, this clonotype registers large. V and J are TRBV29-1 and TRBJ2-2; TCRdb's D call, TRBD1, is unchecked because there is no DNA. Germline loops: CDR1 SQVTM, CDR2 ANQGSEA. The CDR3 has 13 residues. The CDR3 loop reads CSGDRGNTGELFF.

The CDR3 is CASSLGYPGSEQFF. The chain employs TRBV5-1 and TRBJ2-1; absent DNA, TCRdb's TRBD1 call cannot be checked. The germline gives CDR1 SGHRS, CDR2 YFSETQ. The CDR3 totals 14 residues.

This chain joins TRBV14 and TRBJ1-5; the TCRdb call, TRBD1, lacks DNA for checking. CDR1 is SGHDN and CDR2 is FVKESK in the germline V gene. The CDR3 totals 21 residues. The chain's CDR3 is CASNPPVIARRTNNSNQPQHF.

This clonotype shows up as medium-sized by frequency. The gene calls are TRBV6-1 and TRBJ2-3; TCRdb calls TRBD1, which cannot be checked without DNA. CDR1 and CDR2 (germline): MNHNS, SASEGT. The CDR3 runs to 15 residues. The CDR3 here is CASSAGQASGDTQYF.

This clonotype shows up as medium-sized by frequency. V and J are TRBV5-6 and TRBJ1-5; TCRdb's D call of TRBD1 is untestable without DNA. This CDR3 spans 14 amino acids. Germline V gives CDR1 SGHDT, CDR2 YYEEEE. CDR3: CASNNQGINQPQHF.

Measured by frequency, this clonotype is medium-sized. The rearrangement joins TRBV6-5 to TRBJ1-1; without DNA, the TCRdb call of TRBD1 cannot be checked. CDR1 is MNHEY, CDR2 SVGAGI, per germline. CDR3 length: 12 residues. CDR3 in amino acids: CASSEGGPEAFF.

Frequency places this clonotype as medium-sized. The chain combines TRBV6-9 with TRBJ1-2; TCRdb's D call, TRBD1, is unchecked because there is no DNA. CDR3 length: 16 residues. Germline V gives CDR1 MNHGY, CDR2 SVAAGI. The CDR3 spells CASSYSGQGPNYGYTF.

CDR3 in amino acids: CASSSAKDSPLHF. The chain uses TRBV7-2 and TRBJ1-6. CDR1 is SGHTA, CDR2 FQGNSA, per germline. CDR3 length: 13 residues.

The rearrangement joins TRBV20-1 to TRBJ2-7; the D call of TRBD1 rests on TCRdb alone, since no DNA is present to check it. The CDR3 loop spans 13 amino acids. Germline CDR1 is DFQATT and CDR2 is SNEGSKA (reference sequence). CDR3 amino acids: CGTVGDRAYEQYF.

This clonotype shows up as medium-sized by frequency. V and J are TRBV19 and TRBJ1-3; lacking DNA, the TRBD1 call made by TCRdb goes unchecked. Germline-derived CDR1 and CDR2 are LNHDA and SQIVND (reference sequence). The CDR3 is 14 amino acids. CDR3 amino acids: CASSPGTFGNTIYF.

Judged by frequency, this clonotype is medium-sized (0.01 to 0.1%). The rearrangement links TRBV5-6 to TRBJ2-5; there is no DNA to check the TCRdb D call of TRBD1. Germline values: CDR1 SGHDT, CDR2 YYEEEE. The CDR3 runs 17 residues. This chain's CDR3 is CASSDMRRTGLRETQYF. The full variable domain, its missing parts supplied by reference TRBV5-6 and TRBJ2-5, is DAGVTQSPTHLIKTRGQQVTLRCSPKSGHDTVSWYQQALGQGPQFIFQYYEEEERQRGNFPDRFSGHQFPNYSSELNVNALLLGDSALYLCASSDMRRTGLRETQYFGPGTRLLVL.

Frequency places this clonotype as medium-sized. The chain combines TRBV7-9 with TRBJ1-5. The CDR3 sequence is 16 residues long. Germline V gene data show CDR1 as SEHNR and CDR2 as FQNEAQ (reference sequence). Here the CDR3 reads CASSLGDGYSNQPQHF. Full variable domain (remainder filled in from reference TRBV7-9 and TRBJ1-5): DTGVSQNPRHKITKRGQNVTFRCDPISEHNRLYWYRQTLGQGPEFLTYFQNEAQLEKSRLLSDRFSAERPKGSFSTLEIQRTEQGDSAMYLCASSLGDGYSNQPQHFGDGTRLSIL.